This T cell receptor beta chain was observed in a study of shared clonotypes between healthy human individuals. General observations from the study: Rarefaction demonstrated incomplete sorted-subset sequencing despite large depth. With four donors compared, 4% to 5% of naive CD4 clonotypes were shared. Lower generation probabilities were found for non-shared clonotypes than for those shared by all four donors.

For this clone: The antigen remains unidentified.

Positive CCR7 selection of CD45RO-negative cells yielded the naive CD8 cells, and terminally differentiated effector memory CD45RA+ cells were excluded. Trimming pared 0 bases from V and 1 base from J, leaving 13 bases between. The CDR3 contains 17 residues. Germline values: CDR1 MNHEY, CDR2 SMNVEV (reference sequence). The sorted-subset replicate PCRs were given around 200 ng DNA, which is roughly 30,000 T cell genomes. Produced via immunoSEQ multiplex PCR; TCRdb's table is partial and in-frame only. The sample includes millions of clones, around 93% of them seen just once. This chain connects TRBV27 to TRBJ1-5; a weak D match, TRBD1 (5 bases). The specimen was naive CD8+ T cells from PBMCs. The TCR originated in a young man in good health. Some clones in this sample may be carry-over from other donors' samples. CDR3 protein: CASSLSIPGTSNQPQHF. CDR3 sequence (DNA): TGTGCCAGCAGTTTATCGATCCCAGGGACGAGCAATCAGCCCCAGCATTTT.